This T cell receptor (beta chain) was sequenced in a study of T-cell memory formation after mild COVID-19. Broader study findings: Pre-infection memory harbored some responding clones, suggesting cross-reactive memory joined. From day 15 to 85, contracting clones were balanced between CD4 and CD8, whereas later expanders leaned toward CD4+.

TCRdb called the 5' RACE reads again in MiXCR, with one record for every CDR3 protein. The sample contains about 190,000 distinct CDR3 sequences, around 20% of which appear only once. Germline CDR1 reads SEHNR; CDR2 reads FQNEAQ (reference sequence). This CDR3 comprises 12 residues. The germline V and J ends were trimmed by 11 bases and 8 bases, with 15 bases remaining between them. Many counts were recorded for this clonotype. The antigen remains undetermined. Sequencing was carried out using PBMCs or a T cell subset sorted from them (not recorded which). This sequence joins TRBV7-9 and TRBJ1-4; D is unresolved. The sequence was collected from an adult woman who had mild COVID-19 (a few samples of this study predate the infection). Cell type and time point are not known. This CDR3 reads CAGGLNEEKLFF. The CDR3 DNA is TGTGCCGGAGGGCTTAATGAAGAAAAACTGTTTTTT. Supplemented by reference TRBV7-9 and TRBJ1-4, the full variable domain reads DTGVSQNPRHKITKRGQNVTFRCDPISEHNRLYWYRQTLGQGPEFLTYFQNEAQLEKSRLLSDRFSAERPKGSFSTLEIQRTEQGDSAMYLCAGGLNEEKLFFGSGTQLSVL.